The T cell receptor beta chain under discussion was sequenced for a study of control samples from healthy donors and cancer patients. The junction had 9 bases not matched to a gene; V was cut back by 5 bases and J by 4 bases. Germline V gene lookup returns CDR1 MNHNY and CDR2 SVGAGI (reference sequence). The CDR3 runs to 15 residues. Here immunoSEQ multiplex PCR was the method, and the copy in TCRdb shows in-frame clones only, minus some. The sample comprises more than 15,000 clones, 80% to 85% of which are singletons, and under 30% rests with the top ten. This TCR came from a man older than 75 with head and neck cancer. The chain carries TRBV6-6 and TRBJ1-2; 8 bases are a match to TRBD1. The source material was PBMCs. CDR3 nucleotides: TGTGCCAGCAGTCTCACCGGGACAGGACCCTATGGCTACACCTTC. Translation: CASSLTGTGPYGYTF.